These 20 T cell receptor beta chains were all obtained from the same sample, sequenced in a study of T cell repertoires in cytomegalovirus infection. TCRdb itself ran the reads through MiXCR, one entry per CDR3 protein. This table holds roughly 100,000 distinct CDR3 sequences, 16% found once. The sequencing sample was made of PBMCs. All receptors derive from a human donor in good health (CMV status not recorded). Some clones in this sample may be carry-over from other donors' samples.

This clonotype has only a few counts. J is TRBJ2-1 and V is TRBV6-2 or TRBV6-3; D perhaps matches TRBD2 (5 bases). CDR1 and CDR2 (germline): MNHEY, SVGEGT. The CDR3 extends over 14 amino acids. V was pared by 2 bases and J by 0 bases, with 5 bases between. The CDR3 here is CASSYRDSYNEQFF. In DNA, the CDR3 is TGTGCCAGCAGTTACCGGGACTCCTACAATGAGCAGTTCTTC.

This clonotype was seen many times. The genes are TRBV10-3 and TRBJ1-2, with D possibly TRBD1 on 6 matching bases. Germline lookup yields CDR1 ENHRY and CDR2 SYGVKD. This CDR3 has 14 amino acids. Trimming stripped 3 bases from V and 3 bases from J, with 11 bases between. For the CDR3, the DNA is TGTGCCATCAGTGATATGGGACAAGACTATGGCTACACCTTC. Amino acid sequence: CAISDMGQDYGYTF.

This clonotype was detected a few times. The rearrangement joins TRBV5-1 to TRBJ2-5, with 8 nucleotides matching TRBD1. Germline assignment: CDR1 SGHRS and CDR2 YFSETQ. The junction had 7 bases not matched to a gene; V was cut back by 4 bases and J by 5 bases. The CDR3 has 14 amino acids. The CDR3, as DNA: TGCGCCAGCAGCGCTACAGGGGGGAGGGAGACCCAGTACTTC. Translated, it gives CASSATGGRETQYF.

The chain links TRBV5-1 to TRBJ1-1; a possible D gene is TRBD1 (6 bases). CDR1 and CDR2 (germline): SGHRS, YFSETQ. This CDR3 contains 18 residues. The ends were cut back, 1 base at V and 0 bases at J, with 19 bases in the middle. The CDR3 DNA is TGCGCCAGCAGCTTGCTCGGGCAGGGGAAGTCCATGAACACTGAAGCTTTCTTT. Its protein product is CASSLLGQGKSMNTEAFF. The variable domain in full, completed from reference TRBV5-1 and TRBJ1-1, reads KAGVTQTPRYLIKTRGQQVTLSCSPISGHRSVSWYQQTPGQGLQFLFEYFSETQRNKGNFPGRFSGRQFSNSRSEMNVSTLELGDSALYLCASSLLGQGKSMNTEAFFGQGTRLTVV.

J is TRBJ1-6 and V is TRBV19; D uncertain. This CDR3 spans 16 amino acids. Trimming stripped 5 bases from V and 3 bases from J, with 14 bases between. Per the germline V gene, CDR1 is LNHDA and CDR2 is SQIVND (reference sequence). CDR3 in DNA: TGTGCCAGTAGTCTTGACGGAGTCTTCTATAATTCACCCCTCCACTTT. Protein sequence: CASSLDGVFYNSPLHF.

This clonotype was picked up many times. This chain links TRBV2 with TRBJ1-4, with D possibly TRBD1 on 6 matching bases. This CDR3 comprises 13 residues. V gave up 3 bases and J gave up 7 bases, with 9 bases separating them. CDR1 SNHLY and CDR2 FYNNEI come from the germline V gene. The CDR3 nucleotides read TGTGCCAGCAGTGAGGGAGGGGGTGAAAAACTGTTTTTT. Its translation: CASSEGGGEKLFF.

This clonotype was observed at least ten times. The rearrangement links TRBV7-2 to TRBJ2-1, with D perhaps matching TRBD1 (6 bases). Germline V gives CDR1 SGHTA, CDR2 FQGNSA. V was pared by 3 bases and J by 7 bases, with 13 bases between. The CDR3 is 14 amino acids. CDR3 DNA sequence: TGTGCCAGCAGCTTTTACAGGGATGAAAATGAGCAGTTCTTC. Translated: CASSFYRDENEQFF.

This clonotype is medium-sized within its sample. This CDR3 is CASSLADSVGYTF. DNA of the CDR3: TGTGCCAGCAGCTTAGCGGACAGTGTGGGCTACACCTTC. The rearrangement uses TRBV7-9 and TRBJ1-2; TRBD1 is a possible D gene (6 bases). CDR3 length: 13 residues. V gave up 0 bases and J gave up 8 bases, with 10 bases separating them. CDR1 is SEHNR and CDR2 is FQNEAQ in the germline V gene (reference sequence).

This clonotype was counted many times. V and J are TRBV12-5 and TRBJ1-2, with D possibly being TRBD1 (6 bases). The CDR3 totals 11 residues. The germline CDR1 and CDR2 sequences are LGHNT and FRNRAP. Trimming left V 6 bases short and J 8 bases short, with 10 bases between. The CDR3 region has the DNA TGTGCTAGTGGCACCGACAGGGGCTACACCTTC. Translation gives CASGTDRGYTF. Looking up the rest from reference TRBV12-5 and TRBJ1-2 gives the full variable domain: DARVTQTPRHKVTEMGQEVTMRCQPILGHNTVFWYRQTMMQGLELLAYFRNRAPLDDSGMPKDRFSAEMPDATLATLKIQPSEPRDSAVYFCASGTDRGYTFGSGTRLTVV.

This clonotype occurred many times. The V call is TRBV5-4, the J call TRBJ2-5; weak D call: TRBD1 (6 bases). Trimming cost V 0 bases and J 5 bases, with 14 bases left between them. CDR1 is SGHNT, CDR2 YYREEE, per germline (reference sequence). The CDR3 loop spans 15 amino acids. Here the CDR3 DNA reads TGTGCCAGCAGCTTGGGTGGGACAACCCAGGAGACCCAGTACTTC. Its translation: CASSLGGTTQETQYF.

The chain uses TRBV20-1 and TRBJ1-6; D perhaps matches TRBD1 (5 bases). CDR1 is DFQATT, CDR2 SNEGSKA, per germline (reference sequence). This CDR3 is built from 16 residues. Deletions cut 0 bases from V and 5 bases from J, with 14 bases between. The CDR3 region is CSARDYRRGDNSPLHF. The CDR3 DNA is TGCAGTGCTAGAGATTATCGTAGGGGAGATAATTCACCCCTCCACTTT.

This clonotype was seen just once. V and J are TRBV12-3 or TRBV12-4 and TRBJ1-2, with D possibly being TRBD1 (5 bases). V was clipped by 3 bases and J by 7 bases, with 12 bases between them. This CDR3 is built from 13 residues. CDR3 protein: CASSLYRGTGYTF. The CDR3, as DNA: TGTGCCAGCAGTTTGTATCGGGGGACTGGCTACACCTTC.

This chain links TRBV6-7 with TRBJ1-2, with a tentative D call TRBD1 (5 bases). TRBV6-7 is flagged as an ORF with uncertain function. The CDR3 is made up of 13 amino acids. V lost 4 bases, J lost 6 bases, and 12 bases lay in between. The CDR3 spells CASSLRTTHGYTF. The CDR3 DNA is TGTGCCAGCAGTTTGCGGACAACCCATGGCTACACCTTC.

The chain uses TRBV7-2 and TRBJ1-2, with D maybe TRBD1 (6 bases). Germline V CDR1 and CDR2: SGHTA, FQGNSA. The CDR3 consists of 13 residues. V lost 1 base and J 10 bases, leaving 13 bases between the germline ends. DNA for the CDR3: TGTGCCAGCAGCTTAGGCAGGGGACGCGACTACACCTTC. Encoded protein: CASSLGRGRDYTF.

There are a few counts of this clonotype. The rearrangement joins TRBV6-1 to TRBJ2-7; D not certain. Germline CDR1 MNHNS, CDR2 SASEGT. The CDR3 sequence is 14 residues long. The V end was cut by 7 bases, the J end by 0 bases, with 13 bases between. CDR3 nucleotide sequence: TGTGCCAGCAACCCCCTCCTGAGCTCCTACGAGCAGTACTTC. Translating it yields CASNPLLSSYEQYF.

The chain is built from TRBV27 and TRBJ1-2; D remains ambiguous. The CDR3 is made up of 15 amino acids. The V and J ends lost 2 bases and 9 bases respectively, with 19 bases between them. CDR1 is MNHEY, CDR2 SMNVEV, per germline (reference sequence). CDR3 nucleotides: TGTGCCAGCAGTTTAGAGGCCAGACTCCCGCGGAGCTACACCTTC. Its translation: CASSLEARLPRSYTF.

This clonotype was seen more than once but under ten times. The rearrangement joins TRBV7-8 to TRBJ2-3; maybe TRBD2 (5 bases). Trimming pared 1 base from V and 11 bases from J, leaving 19 bases between. The germline CDR1 and CDR2 sequences are SGHVS and FQNEAQ. This CDR3 spans 15 amino acids. The CDR3: CASSLGGPGEVGQYF. The CDR3 bases are TGTGCCAGCAGCTTAGGAGGGCCCGGGGAAGTTGGGCAGTATTTT.

The gene calls are TRBV4-3 and TRBJ1-2; D is unclear. CDR3 length: 13 residues. The germline V gene encodes CDR1 LGHNA and CDR2 YSLEER. V lost 1 base to trimming and J lost 6 bases, with 9 bases between them. CDR3 region: CASSQVIDHGYTF. The DNA for the CDR3 is TGCGCCAGCAGCCAAGTAATTGATCATGGCTACACCTTC.

This clonotype occurred many times. The chain carries TRBV7-2 and TRBJ2-1, with D possibly TRBD1 on 6 matching bases. Trimming stripped 4 bases from V and 10 bases from J, with 14 bases between. Germline CDR1 and CDR2: SGHTA and FQGNSA. This CDR3 has 13 amino acids. Written as DNA, the CDR3 is TGTGCCAGCAGCTCCCTGGGGGCCCGAGAGCAGTTCTTC. Encoded protein: CASSSLGAREQFF.

This clonotype was observed a few times. V usage is TRBV15 and J usage is TRBJ2-2; D gene uncertain. Germline V gene lookup returns CDR1 LNHNV and CDR2 YYDKDF (reference sequence). Deletions cut 4 bases from V and 6 bases from J, with 12 bases between. CDR3 length equals 14 residues. CDR3 coding DNA: TGTGCCACCAGCATTTACAAGGGTTCCGGGGAGCTGTTTTTT. Translating gives CATSIYKGSGELFF.